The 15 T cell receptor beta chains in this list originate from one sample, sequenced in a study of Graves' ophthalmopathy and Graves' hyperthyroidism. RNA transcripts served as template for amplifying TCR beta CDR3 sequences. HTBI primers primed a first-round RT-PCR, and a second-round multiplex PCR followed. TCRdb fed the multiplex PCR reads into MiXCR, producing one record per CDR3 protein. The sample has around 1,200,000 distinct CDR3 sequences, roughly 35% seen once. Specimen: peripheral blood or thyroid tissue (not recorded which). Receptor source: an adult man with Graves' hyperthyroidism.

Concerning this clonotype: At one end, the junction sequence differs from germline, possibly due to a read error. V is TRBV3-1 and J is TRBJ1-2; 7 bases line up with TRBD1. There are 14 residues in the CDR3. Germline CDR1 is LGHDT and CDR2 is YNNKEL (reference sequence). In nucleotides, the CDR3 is TGCGCCAGCAGCCGGGCAGGGGGAAACTATGGCTACACCTTC. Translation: CASSRAGGNYGYTF.

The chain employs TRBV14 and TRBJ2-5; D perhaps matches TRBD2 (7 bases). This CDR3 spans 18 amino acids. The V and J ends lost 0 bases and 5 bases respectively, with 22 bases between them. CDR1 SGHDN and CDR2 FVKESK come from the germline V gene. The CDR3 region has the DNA TGTGCCAGCAGCCAAGAGTGGCCCCCGGGGGGCCGGTGGGAGACCCAGTACTTC. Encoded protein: CASSQEWPPGGRWETQYF. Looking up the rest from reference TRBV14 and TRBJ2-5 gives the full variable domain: EAGVTQFPSHSVIEKGQTVTLRCDPISGHDNLYWYRRVMGKEIKFLLHFVKESKQDESGMPNNRFLAERTGGTYSTLKVQPAELEDSGVYFCASSQEWPPGGRWETQYFGPGTRLLVL.

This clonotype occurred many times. Here the CDR3 reads CASSLRQDTEAFF. Here the CDR3 DNA reads TGTGCCAGCAGCCTTCGACAGGACACTGAAGCTTTCTTT. This chain connects TRBV6-6 to TRBJ1-1, with D possibly TRBD1 on 6 matching bases. The CDR3 is 13 amino acids. In germline, CDR1 is MNHNY, CDR2 SVGAGI (reference sequence). V was trimmed by 6 bases and J by 3 bases, leaving 11 bases between them.

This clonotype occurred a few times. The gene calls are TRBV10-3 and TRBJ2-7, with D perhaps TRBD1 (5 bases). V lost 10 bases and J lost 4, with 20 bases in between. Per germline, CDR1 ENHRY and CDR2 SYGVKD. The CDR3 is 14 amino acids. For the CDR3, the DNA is TGTGCCAGCAGAAGGACGCAGGGAAGATACGAGCAGTACTTC. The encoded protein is CASRRTQGRYEQYF.

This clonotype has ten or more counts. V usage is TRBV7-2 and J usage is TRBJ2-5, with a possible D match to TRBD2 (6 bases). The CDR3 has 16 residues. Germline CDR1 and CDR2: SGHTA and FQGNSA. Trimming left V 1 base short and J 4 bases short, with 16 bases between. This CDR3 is CASSLDGRGMAETQYF. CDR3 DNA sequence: TGTGCCAGCAGCTTAGATGGGCGCGGGATGGCAGAGACCCAGTACTTC.

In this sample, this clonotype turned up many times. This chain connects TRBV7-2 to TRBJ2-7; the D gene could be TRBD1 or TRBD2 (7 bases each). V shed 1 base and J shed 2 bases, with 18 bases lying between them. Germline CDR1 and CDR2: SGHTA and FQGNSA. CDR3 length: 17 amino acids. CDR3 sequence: CASSLVPRAGQPYEQYF. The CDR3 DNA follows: TGTGCCAGCAGCTTAGTCCCCCGAGCGGGACAGCCCTACGAGCAGTACTTC.

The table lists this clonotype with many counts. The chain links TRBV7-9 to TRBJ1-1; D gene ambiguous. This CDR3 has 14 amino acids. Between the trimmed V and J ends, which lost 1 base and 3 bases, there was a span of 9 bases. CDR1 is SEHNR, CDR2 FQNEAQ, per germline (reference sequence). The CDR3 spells CASSLVGTDTEAFF. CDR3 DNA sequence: TGTGCCAGCAGCTTAGTGGGTACGGACACTGAAGCTTTCTTT.

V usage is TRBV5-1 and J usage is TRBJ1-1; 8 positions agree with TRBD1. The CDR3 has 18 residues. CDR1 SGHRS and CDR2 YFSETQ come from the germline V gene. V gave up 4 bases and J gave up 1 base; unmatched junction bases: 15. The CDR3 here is CASSPAGQGPLRNTEAFF. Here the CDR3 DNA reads TGCGCCAGCAGCCCCGCTGGACAGGGTCCCCTTAGGAACACTGAAGCTTTCTTT.

For the CDR3, the DNA is TGCAGCGTTGCCGTAACAGGGGGGAAGACCCAGTACTTC. This codes for CSVAVTGGKTQYF. The V call is TRBV29-1, the J call TRBJ2-5; 8 bases are a match to TRBD1. The CDR3 is 13 residues long. Losses at the gene ends were 4 bases for V and 6 bases for J; bases not matched to a gene: 7. Per germline, CDR1 SQVTM and CDR2 ANQGSEA.

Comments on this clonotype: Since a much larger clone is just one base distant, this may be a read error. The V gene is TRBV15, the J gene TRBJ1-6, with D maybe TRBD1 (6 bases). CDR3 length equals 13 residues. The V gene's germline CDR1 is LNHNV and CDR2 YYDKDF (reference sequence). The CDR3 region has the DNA TGTGCCAGCGCCGGGGGGCGAGAATCACCCCCCCACTTT. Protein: CASAGGRESPPHF.

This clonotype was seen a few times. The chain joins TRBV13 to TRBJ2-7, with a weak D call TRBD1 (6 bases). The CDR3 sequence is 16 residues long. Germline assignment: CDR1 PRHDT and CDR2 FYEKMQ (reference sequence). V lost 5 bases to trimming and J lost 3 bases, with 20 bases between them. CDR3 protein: CASSRWDTSVFYEQYF. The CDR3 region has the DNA TGTGCCAGCAGCCGATGGGACACCTCTGTTTTCTACGAGCAGTACTTC.

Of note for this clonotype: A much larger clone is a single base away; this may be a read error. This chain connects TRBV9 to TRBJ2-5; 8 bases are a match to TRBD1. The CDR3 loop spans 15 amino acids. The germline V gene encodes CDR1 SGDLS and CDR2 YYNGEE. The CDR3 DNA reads TGTGCCAACAGCGTAGCCGGGACAGGACAAGAGACCCAGTACTTC. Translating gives CANSVAGTGQETQYF.

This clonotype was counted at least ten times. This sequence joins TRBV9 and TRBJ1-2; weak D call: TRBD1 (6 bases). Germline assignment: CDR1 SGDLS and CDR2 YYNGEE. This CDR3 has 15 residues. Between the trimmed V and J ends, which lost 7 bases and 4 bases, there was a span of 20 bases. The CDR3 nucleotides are TGTGCCAGCGGCGGACAGCGAATCCTTCCCTATGGCTACACCTTC. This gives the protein CASGGQRILPYGYTF.

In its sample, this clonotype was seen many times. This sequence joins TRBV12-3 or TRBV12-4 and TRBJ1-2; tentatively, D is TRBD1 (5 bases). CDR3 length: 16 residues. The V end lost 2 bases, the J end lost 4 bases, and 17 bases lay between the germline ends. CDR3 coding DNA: TGTGCCAGCAGTTTAAACGGGCAGGGATCCTTCTATGGCTACACCTTC. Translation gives CASSLNGQGSFYGYTF.

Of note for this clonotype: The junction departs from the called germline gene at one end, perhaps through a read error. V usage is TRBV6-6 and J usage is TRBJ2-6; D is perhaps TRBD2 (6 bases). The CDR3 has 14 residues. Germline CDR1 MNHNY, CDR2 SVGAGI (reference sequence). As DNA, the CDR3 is TGTGCCAGCAGCCGTCGCCACGGGGGCAACGTCCTGACTTTC. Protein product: CASSRRHGGNVLTF.